Listed below are T cell receptor beta chains from one sample, sequenced in a study of radiotherapy plus CTLA-4 blockade in lung cancer. Sequencing used immunoSEQ multiplex PCR; TCRdb keeps in-frame clones, though not all of them. The sample lists tens of thousands of clones, about 79% occurring once. The starting material was peripheral blood, obtained from a patient treated with radiotherapy plus ipilimumab. All receptors come from a human donor with non-small cell lung cancer who had a partial response to radiotherapy plus ipilimumab. Some clones in this sample may be carry-over from other donors' samples. CDR3s include the opening cysteine and the closing phenylalanine or tryptophan. A D gene is named only where the DNA matches it firmly.

v_call	d_call	j_call	cdr3_aa
TRBV7-3	TRBD2	TRBJ2-5	CASSSAGGGETQYF
TRBV7-8	TRBD2	TRBJ2-5	CASSLGTSGFETQYF
TRBV6-4	TRBD2	TRBJ2-3	CASSRTSGSSTDTQYF
TRBV28	.	TRBJ1-2	CASSRWTAINYGYTF
TRBV28	.	TRBJ1-1	CASSFHMVNTEAFF
TRBV7-9	.	TRBJ2-5	CASSLEVEGTQYF
TRBV5-8	.	TRBJ1-5	CASSLHFGQGNNQPQHF
TRBV2	.	TRBJ1-4	CASSEFGIWEKLFF
TRBV27	.	TRBJ1-5	CASSLGWGVGNQPQHF
TRBV2	TRBD2	TRBJ2-3	CASRVSGTAGGTQYF
TRBV30	.	TRBJ2-1	CAWGRSSYNEQFF
TRBV5-1	TRBD1	TRBJ1-1	CASSLRPSGQGDTEAFF
TRBV7-9	TRBD2	TRBJ2-3	CASSLLQGLAGGSATQYF
TRBV5-5	.	TRBJ1-4	CASSLGQINEKLFF
TRBV18	TRBD2	TRBJ2-5	CASSPSGGTQETQYF
TRBV5-8	TRBD2	TRBJ2-1	CASSLEWTSNEQFF
TRBV29-1	.	TRBJ2-1	CSVGRDEQFF
TRBV5-8	.	TRBJ1-6	CASSFRGARSYNSPLHF
TRBV7-8	.	TRBJ1-3	CASSSQISGNTIYF
TRBV25-1	TRBD2	TRBJ2-1	CASSGGTGGPRYNEQFF
TRBV4-2	TRBD1	TRBJ1-2	CASSQEGQGRGYTF
TRBV11-2	.	TRBJ1-2	CASSKDGQGWYGYTF
TRBV11-3	TRBD2	TRBJ2-1	CASSLSSGGAYNEQFF
TRBV11-2	.	.	CASSLNGLADYEQYF
TRBV6-5	.	TRBJ2-3	CASSYSGQIRTDTQYF
TRBV5-1	TRBD2	TRBJ2-5	CASRTFGGAGGEETQYF
TRBV6-5	.	TRBJ2-7	CASSPLGITYEQYF
TRBV23-1	.	TRBJ1-2	CASSQLAEAERDGYTF
TRBV14	TRBD2	TRBJ2-3	CASSQRAGAYTQYF
TRBV7-8	TRBD2	TRBJ2-7	CASSQRLAGGQAYEQYF
TRBV6-1	TRBD1	TRBJ2-5	CASRRQGAWETQYF
TRBV11-2	.	TRBJ2-1	CASSNRSGSYNEQFF
TRBV6-5	.	.	CASSSLWGPYEQYF
TRBV7-3	.	TRBJ2-2	CASSLRRGSGELFF
TRBV10-3	.	TRBJ2-7	CAISSWGAYEQYF
TRBV5-4	.	TRBJ2-7	CASRDGGSYEQYF
TRBV7-2	TRBD1	TRBJ2-7	CASSLGGQGGYEQYF
TRBV11-1	.	TRBJ2-7	CASSFLRYGSGEQYF
TRBV28	.	TRBJ1-5	CASSYGDQPQHF
TRBV25-1	.	TRBJ1-2	CASSEFSRFYGYTF
TRBV7-8	.	TRBJ1-4	CASSSGRRDGREGGKLFF
TRBV18	TRBD1	TRBJ1-2	CASSPTDRGVGYTF
TRBV5-1	TRBD2	.	CASSGLAGSSYEQYF
TRBV7-8	.	TRBJ1-4	CASSSYRAPNEKLFF
TRBV5-4	TRBD2	TRBJ2-7	CASSFGGSRTYEQYF
TRBV19	.	TRBJ1-2	CASSTLLTGSYGYTF
TRBV5-1	.	TRBJ2-1	CASSLLFSAGEQFF
TRBV7-2	.	TRBJ1-4	CASSGHREEGEKLFF
TRBV7-9	.	TRBJ2-7	CASSFSSYEQYF
TRBV28	.	TRBJ1-4	CASSLMGRMDEKLFF
TRBV9	TRBD2	TRBJ2-1	CASSSLSGRVSSYNEQFF
TRBV28	TRBD2	TRBJ2-7	CASSLVLRLAGGLSYEQYF
TRBV28	TRBD1	TRBJ1-5	CASSRTGKSNQPQHF
TRBV28	TRBD2	TRBJ2-5	CASKDSGRPETQYF
TRBV7-8	.	TRBJ1-2	CASSPQGPRFGYTF
TRBV6-1	TRBD1	TRBJ1-5	CASTPGQGYIQPQHF
TRBV6-6	.	TRBJ2-2	CASGLNTGELFF